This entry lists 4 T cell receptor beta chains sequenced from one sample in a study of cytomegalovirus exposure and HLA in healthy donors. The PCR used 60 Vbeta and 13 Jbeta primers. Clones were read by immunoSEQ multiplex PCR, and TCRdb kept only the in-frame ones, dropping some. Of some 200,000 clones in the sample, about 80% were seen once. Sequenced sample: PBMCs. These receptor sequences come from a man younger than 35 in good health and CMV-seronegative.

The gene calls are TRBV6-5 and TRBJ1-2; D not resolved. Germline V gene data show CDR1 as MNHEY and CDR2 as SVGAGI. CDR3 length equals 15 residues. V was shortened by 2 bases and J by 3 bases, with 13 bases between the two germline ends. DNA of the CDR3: TGTGCCAGCAGTTACAAATCCACTCTTTACTATGGCTACACCTTC. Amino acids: CASSYKSTLYYGYTF.

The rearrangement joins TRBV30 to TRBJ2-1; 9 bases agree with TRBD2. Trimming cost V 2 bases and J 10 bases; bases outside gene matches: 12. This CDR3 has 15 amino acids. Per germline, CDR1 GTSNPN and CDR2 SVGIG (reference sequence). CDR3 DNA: TGTGCCTGGAGTTTCCTGAGCGGGGGGACGGGGGAGCAGTTCTTC. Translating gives CAWSFLSGGTGEQFF.

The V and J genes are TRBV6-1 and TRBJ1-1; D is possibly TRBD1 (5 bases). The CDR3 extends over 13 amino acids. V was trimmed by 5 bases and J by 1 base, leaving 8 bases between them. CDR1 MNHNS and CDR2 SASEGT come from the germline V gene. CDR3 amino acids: CASSPRENTEAFF. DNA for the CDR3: TGTGCCAGCAGTCCCAGGGAGAACACTGAAGCTTTCTTT.

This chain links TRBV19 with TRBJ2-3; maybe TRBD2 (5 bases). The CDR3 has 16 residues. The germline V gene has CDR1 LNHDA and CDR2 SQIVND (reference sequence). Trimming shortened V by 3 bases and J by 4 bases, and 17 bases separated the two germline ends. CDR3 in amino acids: CASSISANYGADTQYF. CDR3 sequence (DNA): TGTGCCAGTAGTATTAGTGCAAACTACGGGGCAGATACGCAGTATTTT. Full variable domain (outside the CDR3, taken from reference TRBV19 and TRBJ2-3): DGGITQSPKYLFRKEGQNVTLSCEQNLNHDAMYWYRQDPGQGLRLIYYSQIVNDFQKGDIAEGYSVSREKKESFPLTVTSAQKNPTAFYLCASSISANYGADTQYFGPGTRLTVL.